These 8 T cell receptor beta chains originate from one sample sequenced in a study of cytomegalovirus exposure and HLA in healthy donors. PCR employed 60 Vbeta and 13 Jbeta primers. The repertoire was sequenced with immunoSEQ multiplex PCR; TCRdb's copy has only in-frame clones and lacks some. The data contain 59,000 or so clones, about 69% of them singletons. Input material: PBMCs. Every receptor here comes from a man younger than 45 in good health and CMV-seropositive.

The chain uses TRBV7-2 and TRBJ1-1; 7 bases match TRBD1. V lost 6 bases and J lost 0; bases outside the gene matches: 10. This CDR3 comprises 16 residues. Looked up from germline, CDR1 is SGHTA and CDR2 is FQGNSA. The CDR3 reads CASRSPTGQLNTEAFF. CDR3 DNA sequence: TGTGCCAGCAGGTCCCCAACGGGACAGTTGAACACTGAAGCTTTCTTT.

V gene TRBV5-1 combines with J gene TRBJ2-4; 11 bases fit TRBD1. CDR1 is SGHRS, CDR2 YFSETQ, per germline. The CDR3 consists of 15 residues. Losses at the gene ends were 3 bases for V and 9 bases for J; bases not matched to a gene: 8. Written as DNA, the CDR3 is TGCGCCAGCAGCTCGGTAGGGACAGGGGGGGGCATTCAGTACTTC. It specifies CASSSVGTGGGIQYF. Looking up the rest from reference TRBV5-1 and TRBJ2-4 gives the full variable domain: KAGVTQTPRYLIKTRGQQVTLSCSPISGHRSVSWYQQTPGQGLQFLFEYFSETQRNKGNFPGRFSGRQFSNSRSEMNVSTLELGDSALYLCASSSVGTGGGIQYFGAGTRLSVL.

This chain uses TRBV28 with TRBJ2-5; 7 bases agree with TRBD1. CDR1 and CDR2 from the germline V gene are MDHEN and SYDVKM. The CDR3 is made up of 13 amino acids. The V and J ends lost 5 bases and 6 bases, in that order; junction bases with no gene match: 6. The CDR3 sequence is CASSVEQGKTQYF. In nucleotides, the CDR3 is TGTGCCAGCAGTGTTGAACAGGGGAAGACCCAGTACTTC. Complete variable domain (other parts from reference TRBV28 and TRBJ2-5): DVKVTQSSRYLVKRTGEKVFLECVQDMDHENMFWYRQDPGLGLRLIYFSYDVKMKEKGDIPEGYSVSREKKERFSLILESASTNQTSMYLCASSVEQGKTQYFGPGTRLLVL.

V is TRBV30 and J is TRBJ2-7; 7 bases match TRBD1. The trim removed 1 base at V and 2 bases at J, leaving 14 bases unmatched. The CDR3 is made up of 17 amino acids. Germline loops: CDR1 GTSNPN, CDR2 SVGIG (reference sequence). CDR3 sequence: CAWSDPGGPSRPYEQYF. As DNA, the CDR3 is TGTGCCTGGAGTGACCCAGGGGGACCGAGCAGACCCTACGAGCAGTACTTC.

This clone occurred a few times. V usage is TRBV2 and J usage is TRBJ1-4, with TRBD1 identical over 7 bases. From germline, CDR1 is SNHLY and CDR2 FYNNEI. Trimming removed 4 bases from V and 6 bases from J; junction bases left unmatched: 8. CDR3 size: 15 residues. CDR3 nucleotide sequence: TGTGCCAGCAGTGTGAACAGGGGTATGGATGAAAAACTGTTTTTT. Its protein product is CASSVNRGMDEKLFF.

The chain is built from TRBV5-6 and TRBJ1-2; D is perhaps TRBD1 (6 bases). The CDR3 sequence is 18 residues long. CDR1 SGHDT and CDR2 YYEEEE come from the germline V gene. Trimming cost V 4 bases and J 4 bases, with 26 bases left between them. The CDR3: CASSQGPKGEPPPYGYTF. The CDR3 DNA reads TGTGCCAGCAGCCAGGGGCCTAAAGGGGAGCCTCCTCCCTATGGCTACACCTTC.

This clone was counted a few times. CDR3 DNA sequence: TGTGCCAGCACCCCCGCCCCGGGGGGGAACACTGAAGCTTTCTTT. Translating gives CASTPAPGGNTEAFF. The chain recombines TRBV5-5 with TRBJ1-1, with a possible D match to TRBD1 (5 bases). The CDR3 extends over 15 amino acids. CDR1 SGHKS and CDR2 YYEKEE come from the germline V gene (reference sequence). V was trimmed by 6 bases and J by 1 base, leaving 16 bases between them.

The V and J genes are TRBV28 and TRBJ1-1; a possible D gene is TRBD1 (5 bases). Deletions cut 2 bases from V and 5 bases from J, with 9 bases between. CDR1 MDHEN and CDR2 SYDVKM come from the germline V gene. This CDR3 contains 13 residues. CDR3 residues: CASSLPRVTEAFF. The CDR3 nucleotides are TGTGCCAGCAGTTTACCCAGGGTAACTGAAGCTTTCTTT. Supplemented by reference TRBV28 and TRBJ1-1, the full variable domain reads DVKVTQSSRYLVKRTGEKVFLECVQDMDHENMFWYRQDPGLGLRLIYFSYDVKMKEKGDIPEGYSVSREKKERFSLILESASTNQTSMYLCASSLPRVTEAFFGQGTRLTVV.